The entry that follows covers one TCR beta chain sequence. TCR beta sequencing covered blood CD8+ and CD4+ T cells. Patients having Susac syndrome satisfied recently defined diagnostic criteria for definite or probable disease. The data were taken from a study of CD8 T cells in Susac syndrome. Study-wide context: Patients with Susac syndrome were therapy-naive, taking corticosteroids, with some also receiving intravenous immunoglobulin, or taking intravenous immunoglobulin alone at the time their blood was drawn.

CDR1 SGHDT and CDR2 YYEEEE come from the germline V gene. The CDR3 runs to 15 residues. The V segment lost 0 bases and the J segment 3 bases; nucleotides outside the gene matches: 2. Random hexamers primed reverse transcription of about 0.5 to 1 ug RNA. It was immunoSEQ multiplex PCR that amplified TCR beta CDR3 across 54 Vbeta and 13 Jbeta. TCRdb analysed the immunoSEQ multiplex PCR reads with MiXCR anew, one entry per CDR3 protein. Here the sample spans 170,000 or so distinct CDR3 sequences, around 94% being singletons. This chain links TRBV5-6 with TRBJ1-5, with 8 nucleotides matching TRBD1. This clonotype was sampled from a human donor with Susac syndrome. The sequencing sample was made of CD4+ T cells from PBMCs. The CDR3 nucleotides are TGTGCCAGCAGCTTGGGCCAGGGGGCCAATCAGCCCCAGCATTTT. Its protein product is CASSLGQGANQPQHF. Full variable domain (missing parts from reference TRBV5-6 and TRBJ1-5): DAGVTQSPTHLIKTRGQQVTLRCSPKSGHDTVSWYQQALGQGPQFIFQYYEEEERQRGNFPDRFSGHQFPNYSSELNVNALLLGDSALYLCASSLGQGANQPQHFGDGTRLSIL.